This record looks at one TCR beta chain sequence and its context. The data are from a study of shared clonotypes between healthy human individuals. Repertoires were generated with immunoSEQ multiplex PCR, while TCRdb's copy carries only in-frame clones and drops some. The top ten hold approximately 0.06% of the sample, which has around 550,000 clones, about 95% seen once. This CDR3 contains 16 residues. Germline V gene sequence: CDR1 MGHRA, CDR2 YSYEKL. Trimming took 3 bases from V and 1 from J; bases not matched to a gene: 8. The sequenced material came from naive CD4+ T cells sorted from blood. Subset in this sample: CD45RA+ positively selected. J is TRBJ2-7 and V is TRBV4-1, with 8 bases lining up with TRBD1. The receptor's source is a woman aged 25 to 39 in good health. CDR3 sequence: CASSHFPGQVSYEQYF. The CDR3 nucleotides read TGCGCCAGCAGCCATTTCCCGGGACAGGTTTCCTACGAGCAGTACTTC.